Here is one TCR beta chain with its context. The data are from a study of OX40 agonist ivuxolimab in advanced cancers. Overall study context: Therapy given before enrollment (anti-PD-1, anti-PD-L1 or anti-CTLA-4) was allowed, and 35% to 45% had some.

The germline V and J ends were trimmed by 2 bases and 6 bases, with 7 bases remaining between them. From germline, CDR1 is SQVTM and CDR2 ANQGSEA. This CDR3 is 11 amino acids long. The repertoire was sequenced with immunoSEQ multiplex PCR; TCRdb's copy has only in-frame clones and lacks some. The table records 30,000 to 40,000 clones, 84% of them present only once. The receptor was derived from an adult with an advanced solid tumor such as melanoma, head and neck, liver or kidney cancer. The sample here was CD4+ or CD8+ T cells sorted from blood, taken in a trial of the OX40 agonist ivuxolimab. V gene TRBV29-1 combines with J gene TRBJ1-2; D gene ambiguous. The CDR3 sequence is CSVELANGYTF. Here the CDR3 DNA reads TGCAGCGTTGAATTGGCAAATGGCTACACCTTC.